This T cell receptor (beta chain) was captured by sequencing in a study of CD8 T cells in ankylosing spondylitis. MiXCR was run by TCRdb on the 5' RACE reads, yielding one entry per CDR3 protein. The sample includes around 390,000 distinct CDR3 sequences, 20% to 25% seen only once; the top ten take roughly 16%. Study-wide results and caveats: Apparently characteristic of ankylosing spondylitis blood was a TCR beta motif (fewer than 10 highly homologous variants).

CDR3 length: 15 amino acids. The junction had 1 base not matched to a gene; V was cut back by 0 bases and J by 3 bases. Germline V CDR1 and CDR2: SGHRS, YFSETQ. As regards this clonotype: No antigen is known for it.

Sequencing input: blood, either unsorted or a sorted T cell fraction (not recorded which). This TCR was sampled from a male donor with ankylosing spondylitis. This chain joins TRBV5-1 and TRBJ2-2; 8 bases map to TRBD1. The CDR3 bases are TGCGCCAGCAGCTTGGGGGACAGGCACACCGGGGAGCTGTTTTTT. Its translation: CASSLGDRHTGELFF.